This T cell receptor (beta chain) was sequenced for a study of T-cell memory formation after mild COVID-19. Trimming took 5 bases from V and 3 from J; bases not matched to a gene: 4. CDR3 length: 14 amino acids. Germline loops: CDR1 SGHNT, CDR2 YYREEE (reference sequence). TCRdb reprocessed the 5' RACE reads via MiXCR and lists one record per CDR3 protein. The sample consists of more than 300,000 distinct CDR3 sequences, over 11% of them appearing once. This clonotype was observed a handful of times. Its antigen is unknown. The study's findings and limits: Whether second-wave clones peaking at day 37 were SARS-CoV-2 specific went unconfirmed. Among contracting clones, CD4+ were mainly CM/EM and CD8+ enriched in EMRA. While clones contracting from day 15 to 85 were balanced between CD4 and CD8, later expanders leaned CD4+.

Specimen: PBMCs or a T cell subset sorted from them (not recorded which). The chain links TRBV5-4 to TRBJ2-3, with 9 bases lining up with TRBD1. The sequence came from a man aged 18 to 30 who had mild COVID-19 (a few samples of this study predate the infection). Cell type and time point are not known. The CDR3 protein is CASRTGQGTDTQYF. For the CDR3, the DNA is TGTGCCAGCAGAACGGGACAGGGAACAGATACGCAGTATTTT.